This T cell receptor beta chain originates from a study of T-cell memory formation after mild COVID-19. Study conclusions and caveats: Contracting clones from day 15 to 85 had balanced CD4/CD8; later expanders favoured CD4+. Second-wave clones peaking on day 37 lacked confirmed SARS-CoV-2 specificity.

In this sample, this clonotype turned up a few times. Its target is unknown. TCR alpha and TCR beta cDNA libraries with sample barcodes and UMIs came from 5'RACE using constant-segment primers. One entry per CDR3 protein results from TCRdb running MiXCR on the 5' RACE reads. The sample has just under 350,000 distinct CDR3 sequences; approximately 13% are singletons. Germline V gives CDR1 LGHNA, CDR2 YSLEER. This CDR3 contains 16 residues. V was clipped by 0 bases and J by 0 bases, with 12 bases between them. Specimen: PBMCs or a T cell subset sorted from them (not recorded which). This sequence joins TRBV4-3 and TRBJ2-7; D is tentatively TRBD1 or TRBD2 (5 bases each). This TCR derives from a man between 18 and 29 years old who had mild COVID-19 (a few samples of this study predate the infection). Cell type and time point are not known. The CDR3 protein is CASSQDRGRSSYEQYF. As DNA, the CDR3 is TGCGCCAGCAGCCAAGATCGGGGCAGGAGCTCCTACGAGCAGTACTTC.